This T cell receptor (beta chain) stems from a study of T cells in localized non-small cell lung cancer. Regarding this clone: Its antigen is not identified. Other DNA sequences in this sample translate to the same CDR3.

Broader study findings: Exceeding tumor, uninvolved adjacent lung had the highest T cell clonality. Without multi-region sequencing, intratumor heterogeneity could not be excluded.

CDR1 and CDR2 (germline): MDHEN, SYDVKM. With 2 bases removed from V and 8 bases from J, the gap between germline ends came to 6 bases. The CDR3 is 12 residues long. TCRdb keeps only in-frame clones here, not all; method: immunoSEQ multiplex PCR. The repertoire holds roughly 3,200 clones, about 28% seen once, with roughly 8.9% in the top ten. This specimen consisted of lung tumor tissue, obtained before any cancer treatment. This sequence joins TRBV28 and TRBJ1-4; no definite D call. The sequence was obtained from a man aged 40 to 75 with stage I lung adenocarcinoma. The CDR3 coding sequence is TGTGCCAGCAGTTTAAGGTCCGAAAAACTGTTTTTT. Encoded protein: CASSLRSEKLFF.